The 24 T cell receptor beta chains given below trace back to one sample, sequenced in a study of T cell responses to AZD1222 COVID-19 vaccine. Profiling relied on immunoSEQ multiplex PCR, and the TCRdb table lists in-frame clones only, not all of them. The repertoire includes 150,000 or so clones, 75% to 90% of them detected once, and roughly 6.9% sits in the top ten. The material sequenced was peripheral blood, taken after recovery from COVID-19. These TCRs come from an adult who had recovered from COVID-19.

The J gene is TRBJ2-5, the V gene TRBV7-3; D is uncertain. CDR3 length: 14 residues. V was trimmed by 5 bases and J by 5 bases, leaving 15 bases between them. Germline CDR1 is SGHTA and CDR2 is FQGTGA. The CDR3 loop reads CASSPFISRETQYF. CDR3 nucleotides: TGTGCCAGCAGCCCATTCATCAGTCGGGAGACCCAGTACTTC.

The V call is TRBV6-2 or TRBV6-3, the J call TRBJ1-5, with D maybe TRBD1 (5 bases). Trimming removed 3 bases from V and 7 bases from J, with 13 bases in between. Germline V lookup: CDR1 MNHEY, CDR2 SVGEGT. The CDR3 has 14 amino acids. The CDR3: CASSYAGAVQPQHF. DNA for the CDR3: TGTGCCAGCAGTTATGCTGGGGCGGTGCAGCCCCAGCATTTT.

The CDR3 nucleotides are TGTGCCAGCAGCTTTAACACTGAAGCTTTCTTT. It is translated as CASSFNTEAFF. The gene calls are TRBV2 and TRBJ1-1, with D hard to call. CDR3 length: 11 residues. Germline values: CDR1 SNHLY, CDR2 FYNNEI. Trimming left V 6 bases short and J 2 bases short, with 4 bases between.

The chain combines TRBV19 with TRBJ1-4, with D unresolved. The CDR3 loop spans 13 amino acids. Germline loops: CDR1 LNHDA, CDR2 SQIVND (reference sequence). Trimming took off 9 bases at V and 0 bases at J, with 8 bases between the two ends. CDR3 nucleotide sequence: TGTGCCAGCCGAGCCACAACTAATGAAAAACTGTTTTTT. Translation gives CASRATTNEKLFF.

The CDR3 is CASSGRPKNIQYF. The CDR3 region has the DNA TGTGCCAGCAGCGGCCGACCAAAAAACATTCAGTACTTC. The rearrangement uses TRBV3-1 (or the pseudogene TRBV3-2) and TRBJ2-4; no firm D call. The germline V gene has CDR1 LGHDT and CDR2 YNNKEL (reference sequence). This CDR3 region has 13 residues. The V and J ends lost 5 bases and 4 bases respectively, with 9 bases between them.

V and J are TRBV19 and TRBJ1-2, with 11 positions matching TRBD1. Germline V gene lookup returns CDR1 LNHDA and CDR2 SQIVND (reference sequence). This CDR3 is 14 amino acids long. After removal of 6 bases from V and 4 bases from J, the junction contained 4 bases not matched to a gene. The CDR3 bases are TGTGCCAGTAGGCGGACAGGGGGCCCCTATGGCTACACCTTC. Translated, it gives CASRRTGGPYGYTF. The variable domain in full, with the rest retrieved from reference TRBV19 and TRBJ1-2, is DGGITQSPKYLFRKEGQNVTLSCEQNLNHDAMYWYRQDPGQGLRLIYYSQIVNDFQKGDIAEGYSVSREKKESFPLTVTSAQKNPTAFYLCASRRTGGPYGYTFGSGTRLTVV.

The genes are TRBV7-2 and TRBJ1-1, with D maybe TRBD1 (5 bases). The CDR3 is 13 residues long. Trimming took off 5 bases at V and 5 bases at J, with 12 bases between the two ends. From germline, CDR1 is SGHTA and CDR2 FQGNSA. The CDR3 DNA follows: TGTGCCAGCAGCCGTACAGGTCGGACTGAAGCTTTCTTT. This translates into CASSRTGRTEAFF.

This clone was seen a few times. The CDR3 loop reads CASSQPQGLASNEQFF. CDR3 DNA sequence: TGTGCCAGCAGCCAACCCCAGGGACTAGCTAGCAATGAGCAGTTCTTC. The chain couples TRBV3-1 (or the pseudogene TRBV3-2) to TRBJ2-1; TRBD2 agrees at 9 bases. With 2 bases clipped from V and 6 bases from J, the junction kept 8 bases outside the gene matches. There are 16 residues in the CDR3. Looked up from germline, CDR1 is LGHDT and CDR2 is YNNKEL (reference sequence).

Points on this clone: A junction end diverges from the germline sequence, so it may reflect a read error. The DNA for the CDR3 is TGTGCCAGCAGCCAAGAGCCCCCAAGGGCGGTCTTC. It codes for CASSQEPPRAVF. The V call is TRBV3-1 (or the pseudogene TRBV3-2), the J call TRBJ2-1; D unclear. There are 12 residues in the CDR3. CDR1 LGHDT and CDR2 YNNKEL come from the germline V gene (reference sequence).

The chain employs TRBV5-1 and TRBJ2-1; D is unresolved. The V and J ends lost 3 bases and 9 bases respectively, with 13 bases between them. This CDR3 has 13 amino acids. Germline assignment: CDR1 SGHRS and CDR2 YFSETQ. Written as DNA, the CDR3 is TGCGCCAGCAGCTCCGGACCGAGAATTGAGCAGTTCTTC. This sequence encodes CASSSGPRIEQFF.

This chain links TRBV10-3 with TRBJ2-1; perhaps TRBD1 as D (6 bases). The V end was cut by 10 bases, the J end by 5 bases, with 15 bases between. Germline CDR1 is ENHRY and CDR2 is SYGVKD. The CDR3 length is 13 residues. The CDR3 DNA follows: TGTGCCACCTGGGGGCAGGGTGACAATGAGCAGTTCTTC. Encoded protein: CATWGQGDNEQFF.

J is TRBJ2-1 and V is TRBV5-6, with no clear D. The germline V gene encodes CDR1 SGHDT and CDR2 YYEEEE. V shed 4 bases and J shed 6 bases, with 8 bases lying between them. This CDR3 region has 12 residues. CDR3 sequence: CASSQPRNEQFF. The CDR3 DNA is TGTGCCAGCAGCCAACCCCGCAATGAGCAGTTCTTC.

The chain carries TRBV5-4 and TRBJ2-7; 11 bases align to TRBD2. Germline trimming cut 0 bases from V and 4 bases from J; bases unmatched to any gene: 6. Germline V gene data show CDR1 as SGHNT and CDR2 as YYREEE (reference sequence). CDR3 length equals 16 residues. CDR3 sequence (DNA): TGTGCCAGCAGCTTGGAACTAGCGGGAGATGCGTACGAGCAGTACTTC. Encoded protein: CASSLELAGDAYEQYF.

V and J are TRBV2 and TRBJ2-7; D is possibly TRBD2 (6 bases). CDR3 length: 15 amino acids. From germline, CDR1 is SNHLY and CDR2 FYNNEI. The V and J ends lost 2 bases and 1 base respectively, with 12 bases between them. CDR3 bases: TGTGCCAGCAGTGAATACGGGAGAGGGTCCTACGAGCAGTACTTC. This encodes CASSEYGRGSYEQYF.

This chain's CDR3 is CASSLEEGQPQHF. In DNA, the CDR3 is TGTGCCAGCAGCTTAGAAGAGGGGCAGCCCCAGCATTTT. The rearrangement uses TRBV11-2 and TRBJ1-5; D possibly corresponds to TRBD1 (5 bases). The V and J ends lost 0 bases and 7 bases respectively, with 7 bases between them. Germline loops: CDR1 SGHAT, CDR2 FQNNGV. This CDR3 is built from 13 residues. Full variable domain (rest looked up from reference TRBV11-2 and TRBJ1-5): EAGVAQSPRYKIIEKRQSVAFWCNPISGHATLYWYQQILGQGPKLLIQFQNNGVVDDSQLPKDRFSAERLKGVDSTLKIQPAKLEDSAVYLCASSLEEGQPQHFGDGTRLSIL.

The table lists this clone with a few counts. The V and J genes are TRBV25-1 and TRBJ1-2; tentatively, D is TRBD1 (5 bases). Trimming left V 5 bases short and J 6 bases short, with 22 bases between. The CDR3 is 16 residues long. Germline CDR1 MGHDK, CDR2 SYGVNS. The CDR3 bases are TGTGCCAGCAGTCCTTCGGGGCAGGGTGGCGCACATGGCTACACCTTC. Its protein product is CASSPSGQGGAHGYTF.

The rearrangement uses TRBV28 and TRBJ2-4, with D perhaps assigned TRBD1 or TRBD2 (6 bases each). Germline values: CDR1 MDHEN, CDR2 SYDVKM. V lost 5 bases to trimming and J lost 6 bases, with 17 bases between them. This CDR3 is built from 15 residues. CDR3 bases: TGTGCCAGCAGTGACCGGACAGTGGGGGGAAACATTCAGTACTTC. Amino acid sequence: CASSDRTVGGNIQYF. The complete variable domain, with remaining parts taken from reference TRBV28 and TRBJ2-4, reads DVKVTQSSRYLVKRTGEKVFLECVQDMDHENMFWYRQDPGLGLRLIYFSYDVKMKEKGDIPEGYSVSREKKERFSLILESASTNQTSMYLCASSDRTVGGNIQYFGAGTRLSVL.

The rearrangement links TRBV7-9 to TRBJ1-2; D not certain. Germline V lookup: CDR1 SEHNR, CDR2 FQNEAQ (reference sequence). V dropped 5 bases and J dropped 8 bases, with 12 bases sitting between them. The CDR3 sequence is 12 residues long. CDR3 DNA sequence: TGTGCCAGCAGCCCATCTCAATACGGCTACACCTTC. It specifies CASSPSQYGYTF.

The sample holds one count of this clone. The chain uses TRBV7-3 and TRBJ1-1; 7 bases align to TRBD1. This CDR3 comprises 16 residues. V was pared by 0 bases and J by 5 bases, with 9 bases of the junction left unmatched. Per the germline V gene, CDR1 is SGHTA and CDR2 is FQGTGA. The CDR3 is CASSLTSDRALTEAFF. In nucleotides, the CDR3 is TGTGCCAGCAGCTTAACGAGCGACAGGGCTTTAACTGAAGCTTTCTTT.

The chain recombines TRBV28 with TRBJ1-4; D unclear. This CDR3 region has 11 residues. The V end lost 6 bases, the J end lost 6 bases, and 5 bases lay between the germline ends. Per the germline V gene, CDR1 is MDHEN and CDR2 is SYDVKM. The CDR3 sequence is CASSSYEKLFF. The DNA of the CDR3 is TGTGCCAGCAGCTCCTATGAAAAACTGTTTTTT.

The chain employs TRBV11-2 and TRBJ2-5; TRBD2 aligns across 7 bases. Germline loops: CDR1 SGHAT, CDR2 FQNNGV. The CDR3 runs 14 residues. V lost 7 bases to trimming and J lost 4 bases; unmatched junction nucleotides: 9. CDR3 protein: CASTWGGGGETQYF. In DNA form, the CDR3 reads TGTGCCAGCACGTGGGGGGGTGGAGGAGAGACCCAGTACTTC.

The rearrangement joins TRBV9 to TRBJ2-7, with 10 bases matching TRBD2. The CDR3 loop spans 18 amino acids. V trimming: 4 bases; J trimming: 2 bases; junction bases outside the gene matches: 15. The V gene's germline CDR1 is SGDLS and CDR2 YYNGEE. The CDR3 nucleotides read TGTGCCAGCAGCCCCCCGGGGGCTAGCGGGAGCGTCCCCTACGAGCAGTACTTC. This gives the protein CASSPPGASGSVPYEQYF.

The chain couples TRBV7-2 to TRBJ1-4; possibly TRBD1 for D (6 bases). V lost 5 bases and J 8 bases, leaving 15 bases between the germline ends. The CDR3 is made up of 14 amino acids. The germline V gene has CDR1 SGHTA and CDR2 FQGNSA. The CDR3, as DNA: TGTGCCAGCAGCCTAGGGGGGAGGGACGAAAAACTGTTTTTT. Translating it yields CASSLGGRDEKLFF.

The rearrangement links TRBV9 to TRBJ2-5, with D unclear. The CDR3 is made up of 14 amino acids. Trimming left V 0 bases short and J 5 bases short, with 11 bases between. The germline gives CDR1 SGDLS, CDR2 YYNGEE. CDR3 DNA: TGTGCCAGCAGCGTAGACGGTAGCTTGGAGACCCAGTACTTC. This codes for CASSVDGSLETQYF.